This T cell receptor beta chain is drawn from a study of shared clonotypes between healthy human individuals. The CDR3 has 17 amino acids. J lost 3 bases, V lost 2 bases, and 12 bases had no gene match. The germline V gene has CDR1 WSHSY and CDR2 SAAADI. The table came from immunoSEQ multiplex PCR; TCRdb's copy has only in-frame clones and leaves some out. This table has roughly 850,000 clones, 95% to 97% appearing once. Terminally differentiated effector memory CD45RA+ cells were excluded by CCR7 positive selection of CD45RO-negative cells. V usage is TRBV10-2 and J usage is TRBJ2-7, with 8 bases fitting TRBD2. The material sequenced was naive CD8+ T cells sorted from blood. The TCR comes from a man aged 25 to 40 in good health. CDR3: CASSEGAGREGLYEQYF. CDR3 DNA: TGCGCCAGCAGTGAGGGGGCGGGACGGGAGGGCCTCTACGAGCAGTACTTC.